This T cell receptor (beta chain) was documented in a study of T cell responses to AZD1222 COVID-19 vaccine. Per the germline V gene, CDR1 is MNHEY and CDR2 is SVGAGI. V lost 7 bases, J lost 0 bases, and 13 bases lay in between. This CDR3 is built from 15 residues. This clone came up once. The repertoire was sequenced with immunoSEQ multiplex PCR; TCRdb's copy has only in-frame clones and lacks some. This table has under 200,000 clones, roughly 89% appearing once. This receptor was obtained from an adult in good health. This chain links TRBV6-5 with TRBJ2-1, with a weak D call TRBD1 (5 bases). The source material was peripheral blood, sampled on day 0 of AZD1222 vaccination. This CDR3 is CASNLRGGSYNEQFF. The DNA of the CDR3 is TGTGCCAGCAATCTAAGGGGTGGCTCCTACAATGAGCAGTTCTTC.